This T cell receptor (beta chain) comes out of a study of graft-versus-host responses after intestinal transplantation. Study in general: Recipients had multivisceral, liver-intestinal, or isolated intestinal transplants.

With 4 bases removed from V and 6 bases from J, the gap between germline ends came to 13 bases. The CDR3 spans 13 residues. Germline V gene lookup returns CDR1 WNHNN and CDR2 SYGVQD (reference sequence). Notes on this clone: Its antigen is not identified.

Graft specimens yielded both intraepithelial and lamina propria lymphocytes. Repertoires were generated with immunoSEQ multiplex PCR, while TCRdb's copy carries only in-frame clones and drops some. The repertoire holds 60,000 to 65,000 clones, roughly 89% seen once, with approximately 1.6% in the top ten. Whole-study findings and limits: Present in recipient marrow, GvH clones included some that appeared first in ileum or blood. Within allografts, high graft-versus-host to host-versus-graft clonal ratios were seen among patients with graft-donor T cell macrochimerism.

Sequenced material: ileum tissue, taken less than 400 days after transplant. V usage is TRBV10-1 and J usage is TRBJ2-7; D is perhaps TRBD2 (6 bases). The source of this sequence is a human patient who received an intestinal transplant, so some T cells may come from the graft donor. CDR3 loop: CASSGRRGGEQYF. DNA for the CDR3: TGCGCCAGCAGTGGACGGCGGGGAGGCGAGCAGTACTTC.